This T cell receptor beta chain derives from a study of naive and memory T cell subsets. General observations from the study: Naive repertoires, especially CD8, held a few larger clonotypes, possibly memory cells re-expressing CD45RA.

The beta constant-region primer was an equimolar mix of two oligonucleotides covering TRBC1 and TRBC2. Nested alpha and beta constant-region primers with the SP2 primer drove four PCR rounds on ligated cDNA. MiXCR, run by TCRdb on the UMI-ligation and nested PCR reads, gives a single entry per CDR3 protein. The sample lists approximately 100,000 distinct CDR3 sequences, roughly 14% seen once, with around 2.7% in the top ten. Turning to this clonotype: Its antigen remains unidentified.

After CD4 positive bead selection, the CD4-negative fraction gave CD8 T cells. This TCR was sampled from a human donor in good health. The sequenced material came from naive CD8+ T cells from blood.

The CDR3 loop reads CASSPIEGESIRNQPQHF. The CDR3, as DNA: TGTGCCAGCAGCCCCATCGAGGGGGAAAGTATCCGCAATCAGCCCCAGCATTTT. The rearrangement joins TRBV7-2 to TRBJ1-5, with a tentative D call TRBD1 (6 bases). The germline gives CDR1 SGHTA, CDR2 FQGNSA. This CDR3 comprises 18 residues. V gave up 5 bases and J gave up 2 bases, with 22 bases separating them.